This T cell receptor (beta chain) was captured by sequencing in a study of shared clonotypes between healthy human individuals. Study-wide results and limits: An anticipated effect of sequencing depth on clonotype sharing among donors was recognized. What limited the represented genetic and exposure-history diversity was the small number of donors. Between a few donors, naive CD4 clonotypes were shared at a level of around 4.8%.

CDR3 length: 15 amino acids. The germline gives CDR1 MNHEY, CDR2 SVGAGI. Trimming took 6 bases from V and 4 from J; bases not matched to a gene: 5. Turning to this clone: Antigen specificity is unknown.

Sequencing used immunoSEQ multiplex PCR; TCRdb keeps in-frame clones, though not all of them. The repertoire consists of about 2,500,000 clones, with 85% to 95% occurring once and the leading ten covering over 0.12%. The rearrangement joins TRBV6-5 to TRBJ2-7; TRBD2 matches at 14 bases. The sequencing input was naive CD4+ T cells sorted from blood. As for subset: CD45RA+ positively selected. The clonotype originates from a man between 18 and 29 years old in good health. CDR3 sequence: CASRRLAGGYYEQYF. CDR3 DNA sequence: TGTGCCAGCAGAAGACTAGCGGGGGGGTATTACGAGCAGTACTTC.